This paragraph covers one T cell receptor beta chain sequence. V was clipped by 8 bases and J by 0 bases, with 12 bases between them. The CDR3 is 14 amino acids. Germline CDR1 is KGHDR and CDR2 is SFDVKD. The sample comes from a study of blood T cell repertoires in COVID-19. Assay used: immunoSEQ multiplex PCR; TCRdb lists only in-frame clones, some missing. Among hundreds of thousands of clones, about 85% were seen once, and the ten largest hold about 3%. The TCR comes from a woman aged 50 to 60 who had recovered from COVID-19. The chain joins TRBV24-1 to TRBJ1-1, with unresolved D. Sequenced input: PBMCs or T cells enriched from blood (not recorded which). CDR3 nucleotides: TGTGCCACCAAGATCGAGGCGGTGAACACTGAAGCTTTCTTT. It specifies CATKIEAVNTEAFF.